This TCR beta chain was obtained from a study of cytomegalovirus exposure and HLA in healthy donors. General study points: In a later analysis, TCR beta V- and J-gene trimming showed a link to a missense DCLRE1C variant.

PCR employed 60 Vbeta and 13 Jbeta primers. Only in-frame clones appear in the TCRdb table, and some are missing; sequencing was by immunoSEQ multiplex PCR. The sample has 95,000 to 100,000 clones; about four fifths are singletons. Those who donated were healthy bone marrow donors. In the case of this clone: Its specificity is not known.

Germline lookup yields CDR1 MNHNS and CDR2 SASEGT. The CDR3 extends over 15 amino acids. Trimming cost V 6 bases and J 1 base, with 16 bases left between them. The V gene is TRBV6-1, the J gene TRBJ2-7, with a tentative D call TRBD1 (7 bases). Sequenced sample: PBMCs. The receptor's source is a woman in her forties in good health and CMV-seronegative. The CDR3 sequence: CASSSGGTVSYEQYF. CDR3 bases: TGTGCCAGCAGCTCAGGGGGGACAGTGTCCTACGAGCAGTACTTC.